This T cell receptor beta chain was sequenced in a study of Ad26.COV2.S vaccination and SARS-CoV-2 variants. In the study overall: Intramuscularly, Ad26.COV2.S was given either once or twice, 56 days apart. Points from the study as a whole: Analyses that measured TCR breadth and depth may have underestimated total T cell responses.

Treatment here: 15 to 20 received Ad26.COV2.S at low or high dose, single or two shots; roughly five received placebo; per-sample allocation not given. Sampling took place 63 days after the first vaccine or placebo injection. Whoever gave the sample was an adult aged 18-55 years in Boston. The CDR3 has 11 amino acids. Germline V CDR1 and CDR2: MDHEN, SYDVKM. Trimming cost V 6 bases and J 11 bases; bases outside gene matches: 4. A note on this clone: Its target is unknown.

Data came from immunoSEQ multiplex PCR; TCRdb stores just in-frame clones and leaves some out. The sample yields some 250,000 clones, 85% to 90% seen once. This TCR derives from a person between 18 and 65 years old who received the Ad26.COV2.S COVID-19 vaccine or a placebo. Specimen: peripheral blood, collected in a trial of Ad26.COV2.S vaccine versus placebo. The gene calls are TRBV28 and TRBJ1-1, with 9 bases aligning to TRBD1. CDR3 sequence reads: CASSRQGGAFF. The DNA for the CDR3 is TGTGCCAGCAGCCGACAGGGGGGCGCTTTCTTT.